The 26 T cell receptor beta chains in this list originate from one sample, sequenced in a study of blood T cell repertoires in COVID-19. Libraries were prepared by immunoSEQ multiplex PCR; TCRdb keeps only in-frame clonotypes and omits some of them. This table holds under 250,000 clones, roughly 80% found once. The specimen sequenced was peripheral blood. The receptors come from a woman younger than 45 who had recovered from COVID-19.

V and J are TRBV6-1 and TRBJ2-7; D is perhaps TRBD1 (6 bases). CDR3 length equals 15 residues. Trimming took off 5 bases at V and 5 bases at J, with 19 bases between the two ends. The V gene's germline CDR1 is MNHNS and CDR2 SASEGT. CDR3 region: CASSFVVTTGNEQYF. The CDR3 DNA reads as TGTGCCAGCAGTTTCGTGGTCACCACAGGGAACGAGCAGTACTTC.

The chain combines TRBV5-6 with TRBJ2-1, with a tentative D call TRBD1 (5 bases). V dropped 4 bases and J dropped 2 bases, with 16 bases sitting between them. This CDR3 has 16 amino acids. Looked up from germline, CDR1 is SGHDT and CDR2 is YYEEEE. CDR3 amino acids: CASSRFLGATYNEQFF. The DNA for the CDR3 is TGTGCCAGCAGCCGGTTCCTAGGGGCGACCTACAATGAGCAGTTCTTC. Full variable domain (rest looked up from reference TRBV5-6 and TRBJ2-1): DAGVTQSPTHLIKTRGQQVTLRCSPKSGHDTVSWYQQALGQGPQFIFQYYEEEERQRGNFPDRFSGHQFPNYSSELNVNALLLGDSALYLCASSRFLGATYNEQFFGPGTRLTVL.

This CDR3 is CASSPFSTGYGYTF. CDR3 DNA sequence: TGTGCCAGCAGTCCCTTTTCCACAGGCTATGGCTACACCTTC. This sequence joins TRBV27 and TRBJ1-2; maybe TRBD1 (5 bases). This CDR3 spans 14 amino acids. V dropped 5 bases and J dropped 4 bases, with 14 bases sitting between them. The V gene's germline CDR1 is MNHEY and CDR2 SMNVEV (reference sequence).

V gene TRBV13 combines with J gene TRBJ2-5; tentatively, D is TRBD2 (5 bases). CDR1 PRHDT and CDR2 FYEKMQ come from the germline V gene (reference sequence). V lost 5 bases to trimming and J lost 1 base, with 11 bases between them. CDR3 size: 14 residues. The CDR3: CASSDGMSQETQYF. For the CDR3, the DNA is TGTGCCAGCAGCGACGGGATGTCCCAAGAGACCCAGTACTTC. The variable domain in full, with the rest retrieved from reference TRBV13 and TRBJ2-5, is AAGVIQSPRHLIKEKRETATLKCYPIPRHDTVYWYQQGPGQDPQFLISFYEKMQSDKGSIPDRFSAQQFSDYHSELNMSSLELGDSALYFCASSDGMSQETQYFGPGTRLLVL.

This clone was seen a few times. V gene TRBV10-3 combines with J gene TRBJ2-1; D is possibly TRBD1 (5 bases). The V end was cut by 7 bases, the J end by 5 bases, with 18 bases between. This CDR3 is built from 15 residues. The germline CDR1 and CDR2 sequences are ENHRY and SYGVKD. DNA for the CDR3: TGTGCCATCACTAGGTCACTGGGGCCCAACAATGAGCAGTTCTTC. This translates into CAITRSLGPNNEQFF.

J is TRBJ2-7 and V is TRBV30; TRBD1 aligns across 11 bases. CDR3 size: 14 residues. V lost 5 bases to trimming and J lost 3 bases; unmatched junction nucleotides: 6. The germline CDR1 and CDR2 sequences are GTSNPN and SVGIG (reference sequence). CDR3 sequence reads: CAWSSGTGGYEQYF. Here the CDR3 DNA reads TGTGCCTGGTCTTCGGGGACAGGGGGCTACGAGCAGTACTTC.

V and J are TRBV19 and TRBJ2-1; 13 bases agree with TRBD2. Germline trimming cut 5 bases from V and 6 bases from J; bases unmatched to any gene: 4. Looked up from germline, CDR1 is LNHDA and CDR2 is SQIVND (reference sequence). This CDR3 has 15 residues. This chain's CDR3 is CASSFGLAGANEQFF. The CDR3 coding sequence is TGTGCCAGTAGTTTCGGACTAGCGGGAGCCAATGAGCAGTTCTTC.

This clone was observed once. The chain links TRBV18 to TRBJ2-7; 7 positions agree with TRBD1. V dropped 5 bases and J dropped 0; count of bases not matched to a gene: 4. Germline loops: CDR1 KGHSH, CDR2 LQKENI. CDR3 length: 14 amino acids. In nucleotides, the CDR3 is TGTGCCAGCTCAGGGGACAGATCCTCCTACGAGCAGTACTTC. Translation gives CASSGDRSSYEQYF.

The gene calls are TRBV7-2 and TRBJ2-7, with 9 positions matching TRBD1. V gave up 6 bases and J gave up 4 bases; unmatched junction bases: 16. Per germline, CDR1 SGHTA and CDR2 FQGNSA. This CDR3 is built from 17 residues. The CDR3 DNA sequence: TGTGCCAGCAGGGAACAGGGGGCTCCGGGACTGGGATACGAGCAGTACTTC. This gives the protein CASREQGAPGLGYEQYF.

This chain links TRBV6-6 with TRBJ1-4; 9 nucleotides align to TRBD1. CDR3 length equals 14 residues. The ends lost 6 bases at V and 8 bases at J; junction bases unmatched: 7. Germline V gene sequence: CDR1 MNHNY, CDR2 SVGAGI (reference sequence). CDR3 residues: CASRLGTGKEKLFF. In DNA form, the CDR3 reads TGTGCCAGCAGGCTGGGGACAGGGAAGGAAAAACTGTTTTTT.

This chain connects TRBV29-1 to TRBJ2-2; D is undetermined. Germline V CDR1 and CDR2: SQVTM, ANQGSEA. This CDR3 comprises 15 residues. The ends were cut back, 0 bases at V and 0 bases at J, with 8 bases in the middle. CDR3 sequence: CSVEDARSNTGELFF. DNA for the CDR3: TGCAGCGTTGAAGATGCCAGGTCGAACACCGGGGAGCTGTTTTTT.

The table lists this clone with a count of one. V and J are TRBV30 and TRBJ1-5; tentative D call: TRBD1 (5 bases). V lost 4 bases and J lost 5, with 18 bases in between. CDR3 size: 15 residues. CDR1 is GTSNPN, CDR2 SVGIG, per germline (reference sequence). The CDR3: CAWTRGGGFDQPQHF. The CDR3 DNA is TGTGCCTGGACCCGAGGTGGGGGGTTCGATCAGCCCCAGCATTTT.

The chain employs TRBV30 and TRBJ1-1, with TRBD1 identical over 7 bases. This CDR3 has 12 amino acids. The V gene end was trimmed by 2 bases and the J gene end by 11 bases; junction bases not matched to a gene: 8. CDR1 and CDR2 (germline): GTSNPN, SVGIG (reference sequence). The CDR3 loop reads CAWSSGQPVAFF. The DNA of the CDR3 is TGTGCCTGGAGTTCGGGACAGCCGGTTGCTTTCTTT.

With regard to this clone: The same CDR3 arises from other DNA sequences in this sample as well. The chain joins TRBV19 to TRBJ2-3, with 7 bases matching TRBD1. The CDR3 covers 15 residues. V gave up 3 bases and J gave up 0 bases; unmatched junction bases: 3. Germline V gene lookup returns CDR1 LNHDA and CDR2 SQIVND (reference sequence). CDR3 sequence reads: CASSMMGQSTDTQYF. CDR3 nucleotides: TGTGCCAGTAGTATGATGGGACAGAGCACAGATACGCAGTATTTT.

The chain couples TRBV13 to TRBJ2-2; TRBD2 is a possible D gene (7 bases). The ends were cut back, 2 bases at V and 2 bases at J, with 15 bases in the middle. Germline-derived CDR1 and CDR2 are PRHDT and FYEKMQ (reference sequence). This CDR3 has 17 amino acids. CDR3 loop: CASSLWERGANTGELFF. The CDR3 DNA reads TGTGCCAGCAGCTTATGGGAACGGGGGGCAAACACCGGGGAGCTGTTTTTT.

The CDR3 protein is CASSYSSTGGWYGYTF. In nucleotides, the CDR3 is TGTGCCAGCAGTTACTCGAGTACAGGGGGATGGTATGGCTACACCTTC. The V and J genes are TRBV6-5 and TRBJ1-2, with TRBD1 matching 8 bases. In germline, CDR1 is MNHEY, CDR2 SVGAGI. V lost 0 bases to trimming and J lost 5 bases; unmatched junction nucleotides: 8. CDR3 size: 16 residues.

This chain connects TRBV29-1 to TRBJ2-2; TRBD1 might be the D (6 bases). V lost 6 bases to trimming and J lost 0 bases, with 20 bases between them. This CDR3 spans 17 amino acids. Germline CDR1 reads SQVTM; CDR2 reads ANQGSEA. CDR3 in amino acids: CSVANDRRAANTGELFF. The CDR3 coding sequence is TGCAGCGTCGCCAACGACAGGCGGGCCGCGAACACCGGGGAGCTGTTTTTT.

The CDR3 DNA reads as TGTGCCAGCAGCTCAGCTGGGGCCAACGTCCTGACTTTC. Protein product: CASSSAGANVLTF. This chain joins TRBV7-3 and TRBJ2-6, with D uncertain. The V and J ends lost 4 bases and 2 bases respectively, with 3 bases between them. The germline V gene encodes CDR1 SGHTA and CDR2 FQGTGA. The CDR3 consists of 13 residues.

The chain uses TRBV28 and TRBJ2-3, with D unresolved. The V gene lost 5 bases and the J gene lost 1 base, with 16 bases spanning the gap. This CDR3 comprises 16 residues. Germline loops: CDR1 MDHEN, CDR2 SYDVKM. CDR3 region: CASSARSWSGTDTQYF. The CDR3 DNA sequence: TGTGCCAGCAGTGCGCGTAGCTGGAGCGGCACAGATACGCAGTATTTT.

This chain joins TRBV12-3 or TRBV12-4 and TRBJ1-5, with D unclear. CDR3 length: 12 amino acids. Between the trimmed V and J ends, which lost 3 bases and 7 bases, there was a span of 7 bases. CDR3 bases: TGTGCCAGCAGTTTGGAGGGCCAGCCCCAGCATTTT. It is translated as CASSLEGQPQHF.

This clone came up once. The gene calls are TRBV6-2 or TRBV6-3 and TRBJ1-6, with D maybe TRBD1 (5 bases). The CDR3 runs 14 residues. CDR1 and CDR2 from the germline V gene are MNHEY and SVGEGT. Trimming removed 2 bases from V and 14 bases from J, with 16 bases in between. In DNA form, the CDR3 reads TGTGCCAGCAGTTACGGGGGGATCCCCTCCACCCTCCACTTT. It yields the protein CASSYGGIPSTLHF.

The V gene is TRBV30, the J gene TRBJ2-1; TRBD2 is a possible D gene (5 bases). This CDR3 region has 12 residues. V gave up 5 bases and J gave up 7 bases, with 12 bases separating them. Germline loops: CDR1 GTSNPN, CDR2 SVGIG (reference sequence). The CDR3 here is CAWWSGRNEQFF. The DNA for the CDR3 is TGTGCCTGGTGGTCTGGGAGAAATGAGCAGTTCTTC. Full variable domain (remainder filled in from reference TRBV30 and TRBJ2-1): SQTIHQWPATLVQPVGSPLSLECTVEGTSNPNLYWYRQAAGRGLQLLFYSVGIGQISSEVPQNLSASRPQDRQFILSSKKLLLSDSGFYLCAWWSGRNEQFFGPGTRLTVL.

This clone was recorded at least ten times. This chain connects TRBV19 to TRBJ2-3, with 9 bases identical to TRBD1. Germline loops: CDR1 LNHDA, CDR2 SQIVND (reference sequence). The CDR3 runs 15 residues. V lost 5 bases and J lost 1; bases outside the gene matches: 4. The CDR3 sequence is CASSPGDRGTDTQYF. The CDR3 DNA is TGTGCCAGTAGTCCGGGGGACAGGGGCACAGATACGCAGTATTTT. Together with reference TRBV19 and TRBJ2-3, the CDR3 gives the full variable domain: DGGITQSPKYLFRKEGQNVTLSCEQNLNHDAMYWYRQDPGQGLRLIYYSQIVNDFQKGDIAEGYSVSREKKESFPLTVTSAQKNPTAFYLCASSPGDRGTDTQYFGPGTRLTVL.

About this clone itself: Other DNA sequences from this sample encode an identical CDR3 as well. This chain connects TRBV5-1 to TRBJ2-5; 10 bases align to TRBD2. Germline values: CDR1 SGHRS, CDR2 YFSETQ. CDR3 length: 15 residues. J gave up 5 bases and V 0 bases, and 4 bases lay outside the gene matches. The CDR3 is CASSLAGTSEETQYF. The DNA of the CDR3 is TGCGCCAGCAGCTTGGCCGGGACTAGCGAGGAGACCCAGTACTTC.

This chain connects TRBV30 to TRBJ2-5; unclear D gene. Trimming removed 0 bases at V and 1 base at J, with 6 bases between. This CDR3 is 13 amino acids long. Per germline, CDR1 GTSNPN and CDR2 SVGIG (reference sequence). The CDR3 nucleotides read TGTGCCTGGAGTGTAAACTTCCAAGAGACCCAGTACTTC. Protein product: CAWSVNFQETQYF. The whole variable domain, remainder taken from reference TRBV30 and TRBJ2-5, is SQTIHQWPATLVQPVGSPLSLECTVEGTSNPNLYWYRQAAGRGLQLLFYSVGIGQISSEVPQNLSASRPQDRQFILSSKKLLLSDSGFYLCAWSVNFQETQYFGPGTRLLVL.

This clone was observed a single time. The rearrangement joins TRBV6-1 to TRBJ1-2; D gene uncertain. From germline, CDR1 is MNHNS and CDR2 SASEGT. Trimming took 2 bases from V and 3 from J, leaving 19 bases between them. The CDR3 is made up of 17 amino acids. CDR3 amino acids: CASSERSPQTLDYGYTF. The CDR3 region has the DNA TGTGCCAGCAGTGAACGATCGCCACAGACCTTGGACTATGGCTACACCTTC.